The clone carrying this T cell receptor (beta chain) came up a few times. A J-beta primer mix and a sample-barcoded 5' primer were used in a second PCR of roughly 6 to 12 cycles. TCRdb called the 5' RACE reads again in MiXCR, with one record for every CDR3 protein. Altogether about 1.4 million distinct CDR3 sequences are present, approximately 60% being singletons, with the ten largest covering 6.7%. The CDR3 has 14 residues. This record comes from a study of blood T cells in healthy people across ages. Material for sequencing was blood. V and J are TRBV12-3 or TRBV12-4 and TRBJ2-1, with 7 bases fitting TRBD1. The J call may be incorrect, as the DNA end agrees better with TRBJ2-7. This TCR came from a man aged 18 to 35 in good health. This chain's CDR3 is CASSRDRDPYEQYF. In nucleotides, the CDR3 is TGTGCCAGCAGTCGTGACAGGGACCCCTACGAGCAGTACTTC.